This passage covers 6 T cell receptor beta chains from one sample sequenced in a study of T cell repertoires in urothelial bladder cancer. Measured with immunoSEQ multiplex PCR; TCRdb has only the in-frame clones, and not every one. The table records around 2,500 clones, 68% of them present only once. The sample was bladder tissue. All receptors come from a human donor with a benign inflammatory bladder lesion.

A word on this clone: The junction shows a germline mismatch at one end, possibly a read error. This chain connects TRBV9 to TRBJ2-2; TRBD1 matches 9 bases. This CDR3 is built from 14 residues. Germline values: CDR1 SGDLS, CDR2 YYNGEE. CDR3 sequence reads: CASSVTGGLRGAVF. The DNA of the CDR3 is TGTGCCAGCAGCGTAACAGGGGGCCTACGGGGAGCTGTTTTT.

This clone was observed a few times. This chain links TRBV6-6 with TRBJ1-1, with 7 bases lining up with TRBD1. This CDR3 spans 13 amino acids. Germline V gene lookup returns CDR1 MNHNY and CDR2 SVGAGI (reference sequence). The J segment lost 5 bases and the V segment lost 6 bases, leaving 6 bases of the junction unmatched. The CDR3 sequence is CASSTPGGTEAFF. CDR3 nucleotides: TGTGCCAGCAGCACCCCAGGGGGGACTGAAGCTTTCTTT.

In DNA, the CDR3 is TGTGCCAGCGGGCGGGGTAACGAGCAGTACTTC. Its translation: CASGRGNEQYF. The chain links TRBV6-5 to TRBJ2-7, with a possible D match to TRBD2 (6 bases). V was clipped by 8 bases and J by 5 bases, with 10 bases between them. CDR1 MNHEY and CDR2 SVGAGI come from the germline V gene. The CDR3 is 11 residues long.

The chain employs TRBV7-2 and TRBJ2-7, with D possibly TRBD2 on 6 matching bases. V lost 1 base, J lost 5 bases, and 12 bases lay in between. CDR1 is SGHTA, CDR2 FQGNSA, per germline. The CDR3 has 14 amino acids. CDR3 loop: CASSLGRGGHEQYV. CDR3 DNA: TGTGCCAGCAGCTTAGGGAGGGGAGGCCACGAGCAGTACGTC.

This clone was seen only once. The CDR3 reads CSVEDPIPGVYGYTF. The CDR3 DNA is TGCAGCGTTGAAGATCCAATTCCGGGGGTATATGGCTACACCTTC. The chain recombines TRBV29-1 with TRBJ1-2; TRBD1 might be the D (5 bases). V lost 0 bases and J lost 5, with 16 bases in between. Germline CDR1 reads SQVTM; CDR2 reads ANQGSEA. The CDR3 loop spans 15 amino acids.

The genes are TRBV11-2 and TRBJ2-1; D is unresolved. This CDR3 has 13 residues. Trimming took 5 bases from V and 3 from J, leaving 8 bases between them. The germline V gene encodes CDR1 SGHAT and CDR2 FQNNGV. The CDR3 DNA is TGTGCCAGCAGCCTGGGCTTCTACAATGAGCAGTTCTTC. Residues: CASSLGFYNEQFF.